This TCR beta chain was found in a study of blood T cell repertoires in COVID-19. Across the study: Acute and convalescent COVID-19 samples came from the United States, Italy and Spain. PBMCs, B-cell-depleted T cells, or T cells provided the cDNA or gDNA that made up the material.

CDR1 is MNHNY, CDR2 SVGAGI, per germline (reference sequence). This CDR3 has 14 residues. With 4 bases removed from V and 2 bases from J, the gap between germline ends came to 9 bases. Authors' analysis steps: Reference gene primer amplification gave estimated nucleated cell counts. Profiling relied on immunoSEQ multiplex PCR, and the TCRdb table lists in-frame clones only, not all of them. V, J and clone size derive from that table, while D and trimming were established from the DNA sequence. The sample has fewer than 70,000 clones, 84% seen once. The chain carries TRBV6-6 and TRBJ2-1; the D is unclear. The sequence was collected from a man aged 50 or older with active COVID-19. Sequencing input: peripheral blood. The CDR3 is CASSSIGPYNEQFF. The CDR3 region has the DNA TGTGCCAGCAGTTCGATTGGGCCCTACAATGAGCAGTTCTTC.